This TCR beta chain was captured in a study of cytomegalovirus exposure and HLA in healthy donors. Whole-study findings and limits: A classifier reportedly called cytomegalovirus status with high sensitivity and specificity.

The PCR ran on 60 Vbeta and 13 Jbeta primers. Clones were read by immunoSEQ multiplex PCR, and TCRdb kept only the in-frame ones, dropping some. This table lists 100,000 to 150,000 clones. In the case of this clone: Its antigen is unknown.

The germline V and J ends were trimmed by 2 bases and 5 bases, with 13 bases remaining between them. The CDR3 runs 14 residues. Germline CDR1 and CDR2: SGHNT and YENEEA. The receptor's source is a man between 40 and 49 years old in good health and CMV-seronegative. The rearrangement joins TRBV11-3 to TRBJ2-7; tentatively, D is TRBD2 (6 bases). Sequencing used PBMCs. The CDR3: CASSLRRDRHEQYF. The CDR3 nucleotides are TGTGCCAGCAGCTTACGGCGGGACCGCCACGAGCAGTACTTC.